This entry is about one T cell receptor beta chain. These data originate in a study of blood T cell repertoires in COVID-19. Study information: Specimens from acute and convalescent COVID-19 originated in the United States, Italy and Spain.

V was trimmed by 4 bases and J by 0 bases, leaving 13 bases between them. CDR1 is SGHDT, CDR2 YYEEEE, per germline. The CDR3 consists of 16 residues. In the study's own analysis: Estimated nucleated cell counts came from reference gene primer amplification. Measured with immunoSEQ multiplex PCR; TCRdb has only the in-frame clones, and not every one. The DNA gave D and trimming, while V, J and clone size come from that table. The data show over 200,000 clones, 80% to 90% seen once. The clonotype comes from a woman aged 45-60 years with active or convalescent COVID-19. V and J are TRBV5-6 and TRBJ1-4; D remains unclear. The sequencing sample was made of peripheral blood. As DNA, the CDR3 is TGTGCCAGCAGCCCCCTCGGAGGAGCAACTAATGAAAAACTGTTTTTT. Its translation is CASSPLGGATNEKLFF.